A single sample gave rise to the 30 T cell receptor beta chains below, sequenced in a study of T cells in Graves' hyperthyroidism and ophthalmopathy. TCR beta CDR3 regions were amplified from RNA. When the TCR CDR3 underwent first-round RT-PCR, the HTBI primer set was used. TCRdb analysed the multiplex PCR reads with MiXCR anew, one entry per CDR3 protein. The table has more than 350,000 distinct CDR3 sequences, roughly 15% seen once. Sequencing was carried out using blood. These receptors were collected from a woman in her fifties or sixties with Graves' ophthalmopathy.

This clonotype occurred many times. The rearrangement links TRBV3-1 to TRBJ1-2; D unresolved. The CDR3 spans 15 residues. The germline CDR1 and CDR2 sequences are LGHDT and YNNKEL (reference sequence). The ends were cut back, 0 bases at V and 4 bases at J, with 12 bases in the middle. The CDR3 loop is CASSQDHGRIYGYTF. CDR3 nucleotide sequence: TGTGCCAGCAGCCAAGATCATGGCAGAATCTATGGCTACACCTTC.

The V call is TRBV9, the J call TRBJ1-1; the D gene is possibly TRBD1 (6 bases). Trimming removed 4 bases from V and 0 bases from J, with 13 bases in between. The CDR3 runs to 15 residues. The V gene's germline CDR1 is SGDLS and CDR2 YYNGEE. The DNA for the CDR3 is TGTGCCAGCAGCCTCTGGGCAGGGGTGAACACTGAAGCTTTCTTT. Protein product: CASSLWAGVNTEAFF.

The CDR3 region has the DNA TGTGCCACCAGTGACCCTGCAGGCACTAGCGGACGCTTCACAGATACGCAGTATTTT. It is translated as CATSDPAGTSGRFTDTQYF. The chain links TRBV24-1 to TRBJ2-3; 8 nucleotides agree with TRBD2. V was pared by 4 bases and J by 2 bases, with 16 bases of the junction left unmatched. This CDR3 comprises 19 residues. Germline CDR1 reads KGHDR; CDR2 reads SFDVKD.

In this sample, this clonotype turned up many times. This CDR3 is CATRDTGTGNTEAFF. DNA of the CDR3: TGTGCCACCAGGGACACCGGGACAGGGAACACTGAAGCTTTCTTT. This chain joins TRBV24-1 and TRBJ1-1, with TRBD1 matching 8 bases. The CDR3 has 15 amino acids. Germline V gene data show CDR1 as KGHDR and CDR2 as SFDVKD. V was pared by 7 bases and J by 1 base, with 7 bases of the junction left unmatched.

Many counts were recorded for this clonotype. V gene TRBV7-3 combines with J gene TRBJ2-5; 8 bases fit TRBD2. CDR3 size: 19 residues. Germline loops: CDR1 SGHTA, CDR2 FQGTGA. V lost 5 bases, J lost 4 bases, and 21 bases stayed unmatched. CDR3 region: CASSPGIRGGGGYGETQYF. The CDR3 nucleotides read TGTGCCAGCAGCCCTGGGATCCGCGGGGGCGGGGGGTACGGAGAGACCCAGTACTTC.

This rearrangement joins TRBV27 to TRBJ2-1; D possibly corresponds to TRBD1 (5 bases). This CDR3 is built from 13 residues. V was trimmed by 0 bases and J by 10 bases, leaving 10 bases between them. Germline CDR1 and CDR2: MNHEY and SMNVEV (reference sequence). The CDR3 protein is CASSLSDPGEQFF. The CDR3 bases are TGTGCCAGCAGTTTATCGGATCCAGGGGAGCAGTTCTTC.

This clonotype was detected many times. J is TRBJ1-5 and V is TRBV7-8; 7 nucleotides match TRBD1. This CDR3 spans 13 amino acids. The germline CDR1 and CDR2 sequences are SGHVS and FQNEAQ. V was clipped by 4 bases and J by 4 bases; unmatched bases: 1. The CDR3, as DNA: TGTGCCAGCAGCTCGGACAGGAATCAGCCCCAGCATTTT. Protein: CASSSDRNQPQHF.

In its sample, this clonotype was seen a few times. The chain uses TRBV7-9 and TRBJ2-5; TRBD1 aligns across 7 bases. The CDR3 spans 15 residues. Trimming cost V 1 base and J 4 bases; bases outside gene matches: 6. Germline V gene data show CDR1 as SEHNR and CDR2 as FQNEAQ (reference sequence). The CDR3 here is CASSLGDRVSETQYF. The CDR3 region has the DNA TGTGCCAGCAGCTTAGGAGACAGGGTCTCAGAGACCCAGTACTTC.

This clonotype was found many times. The J gene is TRBJ2-1, the V gene TRBV30; D call uncertain. The CDR3 sequence is 15 residues long. Trimming removed 4 bases from V and 0 bases from J, with 13 bases in between. Looked up from germline, CDR1 is GTSNPN and CDR2 is SVGIG (reference sequence). CDR3 region: CAWKGGISSYNEQFF. DNA for the CDR3: TGTGCCTGGAAAGGTGGGATCAGCTCCTACAATGAGCAGTTCTTC.

This clonotype occurred many times. The chain has TRBV12-3 or TRBV12-4 and TRBJ2-1; maybe TRBD2 (6 bases). The ends were cut back, 5 bases at V and 0 bases at J, with 8 bases in the middle. The CDR3 length is 14 residues. The chain's CDR3 is CASSGGISYNEQFF. The DNA for the CDR3 is TGTGCCAGCAGTGGGGGGATCTCCTACAATGAGCAGTTCTTC.

This clonotype was observed a single time. V and J are TRBV11-2 and TRBJ2-1, with 13 bases aligning to TRBD2. Germline CDR1 SGHAT, CDR2 FQNNGV. J lost 7 bases, V lost 5 bases, and 17 bases had no gene match. The CDR3 is 19 residues long. The CDR3 protein is CASSVIRGLAGLRSNEQFF. As DNA, the CDR3 is TGTGCCAGCAGCGTCATCCGGGGACTAGCGGGATTGCGGTCAAATGAGCAGTTCTTC.

Worth noting for this clonotype: The germline gene is not matched at one end of the junction; a read error may be the cause. The chain carries TRBV5-1 and TRBJ1-5; the D gene is possibly TRBD1 (6 bases). The germline CDR1 and CDR2 sequences are SGHRS and YFSETQ. The CDR3 is 14 residues long. The CDR3 bases are TGTGCCAGCAGACGACAGGCTTTCAGCCAGCCCCAGCATTTT. Amino acids: CASRRQAFSQPQHF.

This clonotype was observed a few times. J is TRBJ1-2 and V is TRBV29-1, with 7 positions matching TRBD1. The CDR3 is made up of 13 amino acids. The germline CDR1 and CDR2 sequences are SQVTM and ANQGSEA. J gave up 4 bases and V 7 bases, and 9 bases lay outside the gene matches. Here the CDR3 reads CSASRDSAYGYTF. DNA of the CDR3: TGCAGCGCCAGCCGGGACAGCGCCTATGGCTACACCTTC. The full variable domain, its missing parts supplied by reference TRBV29-1 and TRBJ1-2, is SAVISQKPSRDICQRGTSLTIQCQVDSQVTMMFWYRQQPGQSLTLIATANQGSEATYESGFVIDKFPISRPNLTFSTLTVSNMSPEDSSIYLCSASRDSAYGYTFGSGTRLTVV.

The table lists this clonotype with many counts. J is TRBJ2-1 and V is TRBV2, with 12 bases identical to TRBD2. Per germline, CDR1 SNHLY and CDR2 FYNNEI. Trimming at V came to 7 bases and at J to 5 bases, leaving 3 bases not matched to a gene. The CDR3 has 14 amino acids. CDR3 DNA: TGTGCCAGCACCGGACTAGCGGGGCACAATGAGCAGTTCTTC. Its protein product is CASTGLAGHNEQFF.

The table lists this clonotype with many counts. V gene TRBV28 combines with J gene TRBJ2-1; TRBD2 aligns across 10 bases. The CDR3 contains 16 residues. Trimming cost V 7 bases and J 6 bases; bases outside gene matches: 12. The germline V gene encodes CDR1 MDHEN and CDR2 SYDVKM. CDR3 loop: CASTPSLLAGVNEQFF. The CDR3 coding sequence is TGTGCCAGCACCCCTTCTCTGCTAGCGGGAGTCAATGAGCAGTTCTTC. The full variable domain, in which reference TRBV28 and TRBJ2-1 provide the parts outside the CDR3, is DVKVTQSSRYLVKRTGEKVFLECVQDMDHENMFWYRQDPGLGLRLIYFSYDVKMKEKGDIPEGYSVSREKKERFSLILESASTNQTSMYLCASTPSLLAGVNEQFFGPGTRLTVL.

This clonotype was seen at least ten times. The gene calls are TRBV7-9 and TRBJ1-5; TRBD1 aligns across 9 bases. The germline gives CDR1 SEHNR, CDR2 FQNEAQ (reference sequence). Germline trimming cut 4 bases from V and 0 bases from J; bases unmatched to any gene: 4. This CDR3 has 16 residues. In DNA, the CDR3 is TGTGCCAGCAGCTCCGACAGGGGGTATAGCAATCAGCCCCAGCATTTT. Amino acids: CASSSDRGYSNQPQHF.

The chain couples TRBV19 to TRBJ2-2; D uncertain. This CDR3 has 14 amino acids. V lost 5 bases and J lost 7, with 14 bases in between. Germline values: CDR1 LNHDA, CDR2 SQIVND (reference sequence). CDR3 coding DNA: TGTGCCAGTAGTTTGGATGGGGAACTCGGGGAGCTGTTTTTT. Protein product: CASSLDGELGELFF.

For this clonotype: A read error may be the cause here, since a much bigger clone is one base away. The chain recombines TRBV7-6 with TRBJ2-7; D is tentatively TRBD1 or TRBD2 (5 bases each). The CDR3 runs to 14 residues. Germline CDR1 and CDR2: SGHVS and FNYEAQ. The CDR3 loop is CSSSSGTVPYKQYF. DNA of the CDR3: TGTTCCAGCAGTTCCGGGACGGTTCCCTACAAGCAGTACTTC.

This clonotype occurred a few times. This sequence joins TRBV29-1 and TRBJ2-2; TRBD2 matches at 7 bases. The CDR3 loop spans 17 amino acids. Germline lookup yields CDR1 SQVTM and CDR2 ANQGSEA. J was trimmed by 0 bases and V by 2 bases; bases with no gene match: 9. This CDR3 is CSVERGLRGANTGELFF. The CDR3, as DNA: TGCAGCGTTGAACGGGGACTAAGAGGGGCGAACACCGGGGAGCTGTTTTTT.

This clonotype was seen repeatedly, ten times or more. J is TRBJ2-1 and V is TRBV20-1, with 9 nucleotides matching TRBD2. Germline trimming cut 5 bases from V and 2 bases from J; bases unmatched to any gene: 4. The CDR3 has 14 residues. CDR1 and CDR2 (germline): DFQATT, SNEGSKA (reference sequence). In DNA, the CDR3 is TGCAGTGCTGACCGACTAGCGGCCTACAATGAGCAGTTCTTC. It encodes CSADRLAAYNEQFF.

This clonotype was observed a handful of times. CDR3 in DNA: TGTGCCATCAGTGGTAGGCAGGAGACAGGGGTGAACGAGCAGTACTTC. Amino acids: CAISGRQETGVNEQYF. The chain recombines TRBV10-3 with TRBJ2-7, with 8 bases aligning to TRBD1. CDR1 and CDR2 from the germline V gene are ENHRY and SYGVKD. The J segment lost 5 bases and the V segment lost 4 bases, leaving 13 bases of the junction unmatched. This CDR3 is built from 16 residues.

This clonotype was observed many times. The V and J genes are TRBV11-2 and TRBJ2-1; 12 bases line up with TRBD2. The CDR3 totals 19 residues. In germline, CDR1 is SGHAT, CDR2 FQNNGV. The V segment lost 0 bases and the J segment 3 bases; nucleotides outside the gene matches: 9. The CDR3 protein is CASSLDGLAGGPLYNEQFF. As DNA, the CDR3 is TGTGCCAGCAGCTTAGATGGTCTAGCGGGAGGGCCGCTCTACAATGAGCAGTTCTTC.

V and J are TRBV20-1 and TRBJ1-2; no reliable D call. The V and J ends lost 5 bases and 2 bases respectively, with 9 bases between them. CDR1 and CDR2 from the germline V gene are DFQATT and SNEGSKA (reference sequence). The CDR3 runs 12 residues. The CDR3, as DNA: TGCAGTGCTGGACCTAGAAACTATGGCTACACCTTC. It specifies CSAGPRNYGYTF.

The sample holds a few counts of this clonotype. V usage is TRBV29-1 and J usage is TRBJ2-1; 9 bases map to TRBD1. V was clipped by 6 bases and J by 3 bases; unmatched bases: 9. This CDR3 contains 15 residues. CDR1 is SQVTM and CDR2 is ANQGSEA in the germline V gene. The CDR3, as DNA: TGCAGCGTACGGACAGGGGCCTCTTTCTACAATGAGCAGTTCTTC. Amino acid sequence: CSVRTGASFYNEQFF.

Many counts were recorded for this clonotype. The DNA of the CDR3 is TGCGCCAGCAGCTTGATAAGGGATCGTACCTACAATGAGCAGTTCTTC. This codes for CASSLIRDRTYNEQFF. The chain employs TRBV5-1 and TRBJ2-1; no clear D. V dropped 1 base and J dropped 2 bases, with 13 bases sitting between them. The CDR3 sequence is 16 residues long. Germline V lookup: CDR1 SGHRS, CDR2 YFSETQ.

At least ten counts were recorded for this clonotype. The J gene is TRBJ2-1, the V gene TRBV3-1; no clear D gene. The V gene's germline CDR1 is LGHDT and CDR2 YNNKEL (reference sequence). The CDR3 sequence is 16 residues long. The ends were cut back, 0 bases at V and 6 bases at J, with 15 bases in the middle. Here the CDR3 reads CASSQELSLWGNEQFF. The CDR3 DNA reads as TGTGCCAGCAGCCAAGAGCTGTCTCTATGGGGCAATGAGCAGTTCTTC.

In this sample, this clonotype turned up many times. The V and J genes are TRBV24-1 and TRBJ2-3; D ambiguous. Germline CDR1 reads KGHDR; CDR2 reads SFDVKD. The CDR3 loop spans 11 amino acids. Trimming removed 10 bases at V and 4 bases at J, with 8 bases between. The CDR3 bases are TGTGCCACAGGCCCGGCAGATACGCAGTATTTT. This translates into CATGPADTQYF.

This clonotype was detected once. Relative to the germline gene, one junction end is altered; a read error may explain this. The chain carries TRBV6-2 or TRBV6-3 and TRBJ2-5; 11 bases agree with TRBD1. This CDR3 is built from 13 residues. Germline V gene sequence: CDR1 MNHEY, CDR2 SVGEGT. The CDR3 nucleotides are TGTGTCAGCAGGACAGGGGGCACGGAGACCCAGTACTTC. Protein sequence: CVSRTGGTETQYF.

This clonotype was seen repeatedly, ten times or more. J is TRBJ1-1 and V is TRBV28; no reliable D call. Germline V gives CDR1 MDHEN, CDR2 SYDVKM. The CDR3 loop spans 14 amino acids. The V and J ends lost 3 bases and 0 bases respectively, with 8 bases between them. CDR3: CASSLYRLNTEAFF. CDR3 nucleotides: TGTGCCAGCAGTTTGTACAGACTGAACACTGAAGCTTTCTTT. Full variable domain (remainder filled in from reference TRBV28 and TRBJ1-1): DVKVTQSSRYLVKRTGEKVFLECVQDMDHENMFWYRQDPGLGLRLIYFSYDVKMKEKGDIPEGYSVSREKKERFSLILESASTNQTSMYLCASSLYRLNTEAFFGQGTRLTVV.

With regard to this clonotype: A read error is possible here, since a much larger clone lies one base away. The chain links TRBV29-1 to TRBJ2-1; TRBD2 agrees at 8 bases. Germline V lookup: CDR1 SQVTM, CDR2 ANQGSEA. The CDR3 runs 14 residues. The DNA of the CDR3 is TGCAGCGCACGCCTAGCGGGCGGGTACAATGAGCAGTCCTTC. This codes for CSARLAGGYNEQSF.